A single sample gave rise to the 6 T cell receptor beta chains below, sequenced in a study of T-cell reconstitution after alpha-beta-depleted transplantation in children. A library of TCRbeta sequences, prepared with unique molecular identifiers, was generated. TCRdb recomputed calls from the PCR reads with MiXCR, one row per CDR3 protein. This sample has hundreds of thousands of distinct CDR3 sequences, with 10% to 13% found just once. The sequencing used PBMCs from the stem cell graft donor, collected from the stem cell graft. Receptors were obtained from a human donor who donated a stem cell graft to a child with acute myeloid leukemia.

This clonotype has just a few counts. CDR3 nucleotides: TGCGCCAGCAAACAGCGCATGACCTCTGGGGCCAACGTCCTGACTTTC. This sequence encodes CASKQRMTSGANVLTF. The rearrangement links TRBV5-1 to TRBJ2-6; D remains unclear. The CDR3 spans 16 residues. Germline V gene sequence: CDR1 SGHRS, CDR2 YFSETQ. Trimming shortened V by 6 bases and J by 0 bases, and 13 bases separated the two germline ends. The entire variable domain, with the rest obtained from reference TRBV5-1 and TRBJ2-6, is as follows: KAGVTQTPRYLIKTRGQQVTLSCSPISGHRSVSWYQQTPGQGLQFLFEYFSETQRNKGNFPGRFSGRQFSNSRSEMNVSTLELGDSALYLCASKQRMTSGANVLTFGAGSRLTVL.

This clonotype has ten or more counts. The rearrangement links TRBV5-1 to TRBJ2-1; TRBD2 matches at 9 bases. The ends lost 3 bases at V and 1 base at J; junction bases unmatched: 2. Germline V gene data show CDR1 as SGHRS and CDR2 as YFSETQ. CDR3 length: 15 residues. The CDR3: CASSSGLASYNEQFF. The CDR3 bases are TGCGCCAGCAGCTCTGGACTAGCGTCCTACAATGAGCAGTTCTTC. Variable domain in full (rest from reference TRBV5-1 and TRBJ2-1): KAGVTQTPRYLIKTRGQQVTLSCSPISGHRSVSWYQQTPGQGLQFLFEYFSETQRNKGNFPGRFSGRQFSNSRSEMNVSTLELGDSALYLCASSSGLASYNEQFFGPGTRLTVL.

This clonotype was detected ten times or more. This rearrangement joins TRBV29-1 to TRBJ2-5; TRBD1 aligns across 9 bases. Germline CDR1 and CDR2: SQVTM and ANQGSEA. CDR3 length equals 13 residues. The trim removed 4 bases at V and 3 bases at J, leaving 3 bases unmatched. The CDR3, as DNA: TGCAGCGTTGTCGGACAGGGGAAAGAGACCCAGTACTTC. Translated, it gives CSVVGQGKETQYF.

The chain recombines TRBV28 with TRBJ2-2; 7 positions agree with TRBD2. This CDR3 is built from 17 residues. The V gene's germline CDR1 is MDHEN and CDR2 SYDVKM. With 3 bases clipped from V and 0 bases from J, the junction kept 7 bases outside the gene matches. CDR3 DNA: TGTGCCAGCAGTTTCCCACAAGCGGGGTCGAACACCGGGGAGCTGTTTTTT. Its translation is CASSFPQAGSNTGELFF.

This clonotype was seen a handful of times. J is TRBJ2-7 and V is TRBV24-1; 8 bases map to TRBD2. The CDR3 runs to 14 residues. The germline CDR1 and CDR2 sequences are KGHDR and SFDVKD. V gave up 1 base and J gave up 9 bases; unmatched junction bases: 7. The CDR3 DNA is TGTGCCACCAGTGATTTATCAGCGGGAGTTGGGCAGTACTTC. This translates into CATSDLSAGVGQYF.

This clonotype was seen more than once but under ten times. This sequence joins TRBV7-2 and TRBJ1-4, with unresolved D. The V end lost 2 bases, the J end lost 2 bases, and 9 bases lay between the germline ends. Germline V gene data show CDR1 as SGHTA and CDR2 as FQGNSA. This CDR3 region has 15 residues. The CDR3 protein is CASSLSRGTNEKLFF. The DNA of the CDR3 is TGTGCCAGCAGCTTAAGTAGAGGGACTAATGAAAAACTGTTTTTT.